This T cell receptor (beta chain) was identified during a study of healthy donors' naive CD4 and CD8 T cells. Each TCR library used 500 ng of total RNA and a linear amplification protocol. TCRdb reprocessed the reads with MiXCR, giving one entry per CDR3 protein. The table includes approximately 180,000 distinct CDR3 sequences, 65% to 75% detected once. The V and J ends lost 5 bases and 8 bases, in that order; junction bases with no gene match: 13. In germline, CDR1 is MNHEY, CDR2 SMNVEV (reference sequence). The CDR3 is made up of 15 amino acids. Sequencing was performed on naive CD4+ and CD8+ T cells sorted from blood, pooled from several donors. The rearrangement uses TRBV27 and TRBJ1-2; 8 bases agree with TRBD1. The source of this sequence is a pool of human donors in good health; the sample pools cells from several healthy donors. CDR3 region: CASSRLTGEIRGYTF. Written as DNA, the CDR3 is TGTGCCAGCAGTAGATTGACAGGGGAAATAAGAGGCTACACCTTC.